Listed below are T cell receptor beta chains from one sample, sequenced in a study of vaccination and CD4 T cells after COVID-19. One entry per CDR3 protein, called by TCRdb with MiXCR from the PCR reads. The sample shows roughly 4,200 distinct CDR3 sequences, just under 35% of them seen only once. These receptors have no identified antigens. Sequencing was performed on CD4+ T cells from blood, cultured in vitro. These receptors originate from a human donor in good health. Each CDR3 is given with its conserved first and last residue. A D gene is named only where the DNA matches it firmly. Size tells how often a clone was seen (once, few, many) or the class of an expanded clone, and some rows leave it out.

D	size	V	J	DNA	CDR3
TRBD2	medium-sized	TRBV19	TRBJ2-3	TGTGCCAGTAGTATACTAGCGGGGGGCCAAGATACGCAGTATTTT	CASSILAGGQDTQYF
.	few	TRBV7-9	TRBJ2-2	TGTGCCAGCAGCGGTCAGGGTCCCGGGGAGCTGTTTTTT	CASSGQGPGELFF
.	few	TRBV20-1	TRBJ1-5	TGCAGTGCGACTGACAGCGAAGAGCCCCAGCATTTT	CSATDSEEPQHF
TRBD2	.	TRBV7-9	TRBJ2-5	TGTGCCAGCACGTCCCCGGGGGGGATAGGAGAGACCCAGTACTTC	CASTSPGGIGETQYF
.	.	TRBV18	TRBJ1-5	TGTGCCAGCTCACCGTACAACCGACCCGATCAGCCCCAGCATTTT	CASSPYNRPDQPQHF
TRBD2	few	TRBV2	TRBJ2-7	TGTGCCAGCCTAGCGGGGGCGGGGTACGAGCAGTACTTC	CASLAGAGYEQYF
.	.	TRBV12-3/TRBV12-4	TRBJ1-5	TGTGCCAGCAGTTTTACAGGAGGCAATCAGCCCCAGCATTTT	CASSFTGGNQPQHF
TRBD1	few	TRBV6-1	TRBJ1-6	TGTGCCAGCAGCTCGGGACAGGCAACTAGCTCCTATAATTCACCCCTCCACTTT	CASSSGQATSSYNSPLHF
.	few	TRBV19	TRBJ1-6	TGTGCCAGTAACCTCCTAGGGAATTCACCCCTCCACTTT	CASNLLGNSPLHF
.	few	TRBV19	TRBJ1-1	TGTGCCAGCACGCCACTTGGGGCCACTGAAGCTTTCTTT	CASTPLGATEAFF
.	.	TRBV12-3/TRBV12-4	TRBJ1-1	TGTGCCAGCTCGAGGGGGAACACTGAAGCTTTCTTT	CASSRGNTEAFF
TRBD2	few	TRBV20-1	TRBJ2-3	TGCAGTGCCCCCCGGGAGCGGGGGTCAGATACGCAGTATTTT	CSAPRERGSDTQYF
.	few	TRBV6-5	TRBJ1-2	TGTGCCAGCAGTTACTCGCCCTATACAGGGTCTGACGGCTACACCTTC	CASSYSPYTGSDGYTF
TRBD1	.	TRBV12-3/TRBV12-4	TRBJ1-2	TGTGCCAGCAGTACGGGACAGGGCAACTATGGCTACACCTTC	CASSTGQGNYGYTF
.	.	TRBV7-3	TRBJ2-5	TGTGCCAGCAGCTTGGGACGGAGTTTTCAAGAGACCCAGTACTTC	CASSLGRSFQETQYF
.	.	TRBV6-1	TRBJ1-1	TGTGCCAGCAGCTCCCCCGGGCGGGAGACTGAAGCTTTCTTT	CASSSPGRETEAFF
TRBD1	.	TRBV6-1	TRBJ1-6	TGTGCCAGCAGGACGACAGGGAAGAATTCACCCCTCCACTTT	CASRTTGKNSPLHF
.	few	TRBV6-5	TRBJ1-5	TGTGCCAGCAGTTACACCCAGGGTTTGGGTCAGCCCCAGCATTTT	CASSYTQGLGQPQHF
.	.	TRBV18	TRBJ1-1	TGTGCCAGCTCAGAGGGGGAATTGACTGAAGCTTTCTTT	CASSEGELTEAFF
.	few	TRBV5-1	TRBJ2-5	TGCGCCAGCAGCTTGGAGCAGGGCACTCAAGAGACCCAGTACTTC	CASSLEQGTQETQYF
TRBD1	.	TRBV30	TRBJ1-2	TGTGCCTGGGGACGGGACAGGGTGTTGCGAGGCTACACCTTC	CAWGRDRVLRGYTF
.	few	TRBV6-1	TRBJ1-2	TGTGCCAGCAGTGGCACAGGGTATGGCTACACCTTC	CASSGTGYGYTF
TRBD1	.	TRBV7-2	TRBJ2-3	TGTGCCAGCAGCCCACTACCGGGACAGGGCACAGATACGCAGTATTTT	CASSPLPGQGTDTQYF
TRBD2	once	TRBV7-7	TRBJ2-1	TGTGCTAGCAGCTTGGGACTAGCGGGGCGCAATGAGCAGTTCTTC	CASSLGLAGRNEQFF
.	few	TRBV15	TRBJ1-3	TGTGCCACCAGCAGAGATCGGGTAGCCTCTGGAAACACCATATATTTT	CATSRDRVASGNTIYF
.	few	TRBV29-1	TRBJ2-3	TGCAGCGTTGTCCCAAGCACAGATACGCAGTATTTT	CSVVPSTDTQYF
TRBD2	.	TRBV27	TRBJ2-7	TGTGCCAGCAGCTCCTGGGCTAGCGGGTCTTACGAGCAGTACTTC	CASSSWASGSYEQYF
.	few	TRBV20-1	TRBJ1-3	TGCAGTGCTAGTAGGTTGGGGGCTGGAAACACCATATATTTT	CSASRLGAGNTIYF